The sequence of this T cell receptor beta chain was determined in a study of T cells in Graves' hyperthyroidism and ophthalmopathy (dated by TCRdb to between 2018 and 2020). General notes on the study: Peripheral blood samples were taken at the time of initial diagnosis, prior to any treatment. The paper reports TCR Vbeta CDR3 sequencing of some 140 peripheral blood samples: under 45 ophthalmopathy, fewer than 80 hyperthyroidism and some 17 progressor patients. Once sampling was done, hyperthyroidism patients were given methimazole at a starting dose of 30 mg daily, whereas ophthalmopathy patients were given high-dose intravenous methylprednisolone. The 75 to 100 discovery patients were randomly split 7:3 into training and test sets. TCR V-J signatures able to tell the groups apart were searched for in a discovery cohort of 90 to 100 patients, of whom over 40 had Graves' ophthalmopathy and about 60 had stable Graves' hyperthyroidism. Thyroid tissue and blood T-cell repertoires from six Graves' hyperthyroidism patients were also compared in the study. Prospective prediction of ophthalmopathy was tested in an independent validation cohort consisting of some 19 hyperthyroidism patients and around 16 patients who later progressed to ophthalmopathy. What the research found in general, with its limitations: In validation, progression to ophthalmopathy was predicted by the model with roughly 69% sensitivity and roughly 76% specificity, a median of about 6 months before onset. A 13 V-J signature model separated ophthalmopathy from stable hyperthyroidism, with over 85% sensitivity and about 81% specificity in cross-validation and 80%/75% in testing. Sample size was not statistically predetermined, and investigators were not blinded to group allocation. Blood samples also contained most of the expanded thyroid clonotypes (frequency above 0.001), which suggests that blood repertoires may reflect thyroid immune responses.

Points on this clonotype: The specificity of this receptor is unknown. The input lacks base qualities; no much larger clone sits a single base away.

The TCR beta CDR3 regions were amplified from RNA transcripts. The TCR CDR3 was subjected to a first round of RT-PCR using the HTBI primer set and the Qiagen OneStep RT-PCR kit. Libraries were constructed in a second round of multiplex PCR, after which size selection and purification were carried out. The libraries were sequenced on an Illumina HiSeq2000 using paired-end 100 bp reads. In the authors' own workflow: SOAPnuke was used to process the raw data, throwing out any read that contained adapters or uncalled bases, had a mean Phred below 15, or lacked an exact constant-primer or identifier match. High-quality paired reads were merged with COPE v1.2.5, and unique nucleotide sequences were defined as clonotypes. MiTCR v1.1 was used to align clonotypes to the IMGT TRBV, TRBD and TRBJ reference segments. Only V-J combinations with frequency above 0.0001, covering about 99% of repertoires, were analysed. The TCS score was defined as the ratio of F50 (clonal expansion) to E x V (chaos), calculated using BLOSUM62-based TCRdist between CDR3 peptides within each V-J. Welch's t-statistics and random forest reduced roughly 530 V-J features to 10 to 15, which were used in a naive Bayes classifier (R e1071). The public sequencing data were trimmed at Q25 with fastp and processed into clonotypes with MiXCR by TCRdb, which kept only in-frame beta chains. Rows matching on CDR3 protein sequence are summarized as one entry with the most common DNA and genes. TCRdb, rather than the study authors, made the V and J calls. The sample table shows hundreds of thousands of distinct CDR3 sequences, and 15% to 20% are seen once. The ten most abundant clones make up about 20% of the sample.

Stable Graves' hyperthyroidism was defined as no progression to ophthalmopathy during 18 months of follow-up. Hyperthyroidism patients were newly diagnosed, with disease duration under 2 months, and aged 18 to 65 years. Any patient with an uncontrolled infection, another autoimmune disease, pregnancy or lactation was excluded. Clinical symptoms, serum thyroxine and TRAb, thyroid ultrasound, and orbital computed tomography formed the basis for the diagnoses. PBMCs were isolated from approximately 10 ml of fresh peripheral blood by Ficoll-Paque density gradient centrifugation. Trizol reagent was used to extract total RNA, and RNA quality was then checked on an Agilent 2100 Bioanalyzer. Sequencing was performed on blood. The TCR originated in a woman aged 18-29 years with Graves' hyperthyroidism.

The CDR3 protein is CASSLPLGGARNTEAFF. The DNA sequence reads TGTGCCAGCAGCCTCCCTCTAGGGGGGGCTAGGAACACTGAAGCTTTCTTT. The rearrangement joined TRBV6-2 or TRBV6-3 to TRBJ1-1; tentative D gene TRBD1, with 6 bases matching. The germline V gene provides CDR1 MNHEY and CDR2 SVGEGT. V gives up 6 bases and J gives up 1 base, and the segment between their germline ends measures 21 bases. There are 17 amino acids in the CDR3, from cysteine to phenylalanine inclusive. CDR3 DNA is the only sequence kept; it has 51 bases, read in frame from the first base.